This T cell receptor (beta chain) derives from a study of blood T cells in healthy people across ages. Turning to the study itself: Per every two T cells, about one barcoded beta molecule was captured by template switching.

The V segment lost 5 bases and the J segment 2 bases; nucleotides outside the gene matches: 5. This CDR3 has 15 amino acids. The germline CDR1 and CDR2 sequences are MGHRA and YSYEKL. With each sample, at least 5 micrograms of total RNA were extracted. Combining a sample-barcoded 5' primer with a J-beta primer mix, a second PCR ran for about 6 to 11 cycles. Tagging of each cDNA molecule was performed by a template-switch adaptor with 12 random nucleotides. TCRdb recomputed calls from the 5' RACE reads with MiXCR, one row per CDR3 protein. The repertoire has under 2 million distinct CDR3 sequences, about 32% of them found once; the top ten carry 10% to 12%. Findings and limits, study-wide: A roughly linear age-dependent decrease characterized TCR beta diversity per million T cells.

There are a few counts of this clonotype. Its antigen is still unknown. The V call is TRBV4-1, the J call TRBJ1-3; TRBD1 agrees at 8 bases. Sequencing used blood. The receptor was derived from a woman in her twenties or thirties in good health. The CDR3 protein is CASSTQTGAGNTIYF. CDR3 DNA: TGCGCCAGCAGCACCCAGACAGGGGCTGGAAACACCATATATTTT.